This TCR beta chain is from a study of human T cells and chemical hapten exposure. Original handling: The median was 95,638 TCRs per sample, ranging roughly 23,224 to 690,600. One entry per CDR3 protein, called by TCRdb with MiXCR from the RACE reads. It is TCRdb's table, rather than the study itself, that gives the V and J calls and clone size. Among approximately 84,000 distinct CDR3 sequences listed, 10% were seen once. This clonotype was found a few times. The CDR3 spans 11 residues. The V gene end was trimmed by 6 bases and the J gene end by 5 bases; junction bases not matched to a gene: 3. Germline V gene data show CDR1 as SQVTM and CDR2 as ANQGSEA. Specified time point: patch test 2, 6 weeks after DPC sensitization. Specified treatment: therapeutic diphenylcyclopropenone sensitization with weekly scalp DPC.

The chain links TRBV29-1 to TRBJ1-2; 7 positions match TRBD1. The sequences come from whole blood, collected in connection with sensitization to the hapten diphenylcyclopropenone (DPC). The sequence was obtained from a young woman with alopecia areata. Some clones in this sample may be carry-over from other donors' samples. The CDR3 region is CSVVQGYGYTF. CDR3 nucleotide sequence: TGCAGCGTAGTACAGGGGTATGGCTACACCTTC.